Listed below are T cell receptor beta chains from one sample, sequenced in a study of T cells in localized non-small cell lung cancer. Sequencing used immunoSEQ multiplex PCR; TCRdb keeps in-frame clones, though not all of them. The sample lists more than 15,000 clones; over 75% were seen once. Sample: peripheral blood, taken before any cancer treatment. The receptors originated from a man between 40 and 69 years old with stage I lung adenocarcinoma. Each CDR3 is given with its conserved first and last residue. A D gene is named only where the DNA matches it firmly. Clone size is given for some rows only: seen once, a few or many times, or a class if the clone is expanded.

>.|13|TRBV10-1|.|TRBJ2-5
CASGVAEAETQYF
TGCGCCAGCGGGGTGGCTGAAGCGGAGACCCAGTACTTC
>.|15|TRBV5-1|TRBD1|TRBJ2-2
CASSLSRGRIGELFF
TGCGCCAGCAGCTTGAGCAGGGGGCGCATCGGGGAGCTGTTTTTT
>.|15|TRBV19|.|TRBJ2-7
CASSIRGSPSYEQYF
TGTGCCAGTAGTATTCGGGGGTCTCCCTCCTACGAGCAGTACTTC
>.|16|TRBV7-6|TRBD2|TRBJ2-2
CASSPAGATNTGELFF
TGTGCCAGCAGCCCAGCGGGGGCTACGAACACCGGGGAGCTGTTTTTT
>.|16|TRBV27|TRBD2|TRBJ2-5
CASSPDLREGEETQYF
TGTGCCAGCAGTCCGGACTTGCGGGAGGGCGAAGAGACCCAGTACTTC
>.|14|TRBV6-6|.|TRBJ1-2
CASSYSIYRVGYTF
TGTGCCAGCAGTTACTCTATATACAGGGTTGGCTACACCTTC
>.|15|TRBV27|.|TRBJ2-3
CASSFVGSGTDTQYF
TGTGCCAGCAGTTTTGTGGGTTCTGGCACAGATACGCAGTATTTT
>.|13|TRBV7-2|.|TRBJ2-1
CASSLARYNEQFF
TGTGCCAGCAGCTTAGCTAGATACAATGAGCAGTTCTTC
>once|14|TRBV28|.|TRBJ1-5
CASSLTAKSQPQHF
TGTGCCAGCAGTTTAACGGCAAAGAGTCAGCCCCAGCATTTT
>once|13|TRBV19|.|TRBJ1-4
CASSIDWREKLFF
TGTGCCAGTAGTATAGATTGGCGCGAAAAACTGTTTTTT
>.|15|TRBV29-1|.|TRBJ2-2
CSVESGRGNTGELFF
TGCAGCGTTGAATCCGGTAGGGGCAACACCGGGGAGCTGTTTTTT
>.|17|TRBV27|.|TRBJ2-1
CASSLLIGGAFYNEQFF
TGTGCCAGCAGTTTACTTATCGGCGGAGCCTTTTACAATGAGCAGTTCTTC
>.|15|TRBV4-1|.|TRBJ1-3
CASSQGRGPGNTIYF
TGCGCCAGCAGCCAAGGCCGCGGGCCGGGAAACACCATATATTTT
>.|16|TRBV11-2|TRBD2|TRBJ2-1
CASSLGLGGLGDEQFF
TGTGCCAGCAGCTTAGGCCTAGGGGGACTAGGGGATGAGCAGTTCTTC
>once|14|TRBV25-1|.|TRBJ1-5
CASSELDTNQPQHF
TGTGCCAGCAGTGAATTGGACACCAATCAGCCCCAGCATTTT
>.|14|TRBV5-5|TRBD1|TRBJ1-4
CASSPQGVDEKLFF
TGTGCCAGCAGCCCACAGGGGGTAGACGAAAAACTGTTTTTT
>.|13|TRBV11-2|.|TRBJ1-1
CASSSSGNTEAFF
TGTGCCAGCAGCTCCAGTGGGAACACTGAAGCTTTCTTT
>.|13|TRBV7-6|.|TRBJ2-5
CASSRDSPGTQYF
TGTGCCAGCAGCCGCGACAGTCCGGGGACCCAGTACTTC
>.|13|TRBV5-1|TRBD2|TRBJ2-3
CASCRAGEDMQYF
TGCGCCAGCTGCCGGGCGGGGGAAGATATGCAGTATTTT
>.|16|TRBV30|.|TRBJ1-4
CAWSLVLYLKNEKLFF
TGTGCCTGGAGTTTGGTCCTATACCTGAAGAATGAAAAACTGTTTTTT
>.|12|TRBV10-2|.|TRBJ1-1
CASSDRGTEAFF
TGCGCCAGCAGTGACAGAGGGACTGAAGCTTTCTTT
>.|18|TRBV5-1|.|TRBJ2-2
CASSPGGILSFSPGELFF
TGCGCCAGCAGCCCGGGGGGCATTCTGTCATTCAGTCCCGGGGAGCTGTTTTTT
>.|15|TRBV6-5|.|TRBJ1-4
CATRGGPATNEKLFF
TGTGCCACTCGGGGGGGACCGGCAACTAATGAAAAACTGTTTTTT
>.|11|TRBV5-6|.|TRBJ1-1
CASTNGREAFF
TGTGCCAGCACCAACGGCCGAGAAGCTTTCTTT
>few|15|TRBV6-1|.|TRBJ1-3
CASTAEALSGNTIYF
TGTGCCAGCACCGCGGAGGCGCTCTCTGGAAACACCATATATTTT
>.|15|TRBV5-8|.|TRBJ2-1
CASSLGQGSLDEQFF
TGTGCCAGCAGCTTGGGCCAGGGATCCCTCGATGAGCAGTTCTTC
>once|13|TRBV30|.|TRBJ2-2
CAWSQRNTGELFF
TGTGCCTGGAGTCAGCGGAACACCGGGGAGCTGTTTTTT
>.|12|TRBV6-4|.|TRBJ1-2
CASSGVTGGYTF
TGTGCCAGCAGTGGAGTGACGGGGGGCTACACCTTC
>.|12|TRBV2|.|TRBJ1-4
CASRGRDEKLFF
TGTGCCAGTCGGGGGAGGGATGAAAAACTGTTTTTT
>.|13|TRBV11-2|.|TRBJ2-3
CASSPDRSYTQYF
TGTGCCAGCAGCCCCGACCGGAGCTATACGCAGTATTTT
>.|15|TRBV6-6|.|TRBJ2-2
CASSTQGIGTGELFF
TGTGCCAGCAGCACCCAGGGTATTGGTACCGGGGAGCTGTTTTTT
>.|11|TRBV7-6|.|TRBJ2-2
CASSTSGELFF
TGTGCCAGCAGCACGAGCGGGGAGCTGTTTTTT
>.|14|TRBV4-1|.|TRBJ2-7
CASSQDQSGYEQYF
TGCGCCAGCAGCCAAGATCAGAGCGGCTACGAGCAGTACTTC
>.|14|TRBV5-4|TRBD1|TRBJ1-1
CASSFGTGNTEAFF
TGTGCCAGCAGCTTCGGGACAGGGAACACTGAAGCTTTCTTT
>.|17|TRBV19|.|TRBJ1-5
CASSITYGDGGNQPQHF
TGTGCCAGTAGTATCACTTATGGGGACGGTGGCAATCAGCCCCAGCATTTT
>.|13|TRBV19|.|TRBJ2-1
CASRGTQTMEQFF
TGTGCCAGTAGGGGGACACAAACAATGGAGCAGTTCTTC
>.|15|TRBV7-2|.|TRBJ1-6
CASSLAGSNDSPLHF
TGTGCCAGCAGTCTGGCCGGGAGTAATGATTCACCCCTCCACTTT
>.|15|TRBV2|.|TRBJ2-3
CASSERAPARDTQYF
TGTGCCAGCAGTGAAAGAGCCCCCGCGAGAGATACGCAGTATTTT